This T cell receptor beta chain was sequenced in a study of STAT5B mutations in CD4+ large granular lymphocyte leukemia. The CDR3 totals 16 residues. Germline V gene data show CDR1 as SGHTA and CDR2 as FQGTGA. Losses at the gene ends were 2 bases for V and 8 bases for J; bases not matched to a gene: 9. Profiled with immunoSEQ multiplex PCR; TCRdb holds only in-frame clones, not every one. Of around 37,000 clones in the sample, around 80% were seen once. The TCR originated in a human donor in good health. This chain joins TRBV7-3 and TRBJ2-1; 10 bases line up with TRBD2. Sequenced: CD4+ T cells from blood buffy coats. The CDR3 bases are TGTGCCAGCAGCTTACGCGGGTCCCTAGCGGGAGATGAGCAGTTCTTC. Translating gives CASSLRGSLAGDEQFF.